One and the same sample provided the 3 T cell receptor beta chains below, sequenced in a study of cytomegalovirus exposure and HLA in healthy donors. The PCR ran on 60 Vbeta and 13 Jbeta primers. The data were produced by immunoSEQ multiplex PCR, yet TCRdb's version contains in-frame clones alone and is incomplete. The sample holds 190,000 or so clones, over 80% seen once. The sequencing sample was made of PBMCs. The receptors were gathered from a man aged 50 to 59 in good health and CMV-seronegative.

This chain uses TRBV5-8 with TRBJ2-5; D remains ambiguous. The tail of the sequence fits TRBJ2-7 better, so the J call may be wrong. Germline CDR1 SGHTS, CDR2 YDEGEE. This CDR3 has 13 residues. The CDR3 region is CASSRPLGYEQYF. The CDR3 region has the DNA TGTGCCAGCAGCCGCCCGCTAGGCTACGAGCAGTACTTC.

The CDR3 coding sequence is TGTGCCAGTAGTCGCCCGCAGGCCGAGCAGTACTTC. It specifies CASSRPQAEQYF. The chain combines TRBV19 with TRBJ2-7; D unclear. The germline V and J ends were trimmed by 5 bases and 6 bases, with 11 bases remaining between them. CDR1 is LNHDA, CDR2 SQIVND, per germline (reference sequence). This CDR3 has 12 residues.

This rearrangement joins TRBV7-9 to TRBJ1-2; D gene ambiguous. Trimming removed 6 bases from V and 8 bases from J, with 16 bases in between. From germline, CDR1 is SEHNR and CDR2 FQNEAQ (reference sequence). The CDR3 totals 13 residues. The CDR3 DNA sequence: TGTGCCAGCAGACGGGAGGCAGACGGGGGCTACACCTTC. It encodes CASRREADGGYTF.